The 6 T cell receptor beta chains presented below share a single source sample, sequenced in a study of beta chain features in type 1 diabetes. All of the isolated RNA was reverse transcribed, so expressed TCRB transcripts were sequenced. Profiled with immunoSEQ multiplex PCR; TCRdb holds only in-frame clones, not every one. This table has fewer than 550,000 clones, over 9.5% appearing once. Specimen: naive CD4+ T cells from blood. These receptors all come from a young woman in good health.

This clone occurred a few times. The gene calls are TRBV5-1 and TRBJ2-3, with no clear D. Per the germline V gene, CDR1 is SGHRS and CDR2 is YFSETQ. The CDR3 is 12 amino acids. V lost 4 bases, J lost 2 bases, and 5 bases lay in between. CDR3 region: CASSENTDTQYF. CDR3 coding DNA: TGCGCCAGCAGCGAGAACACAGATACGCAGTATTTT.

This clone turned up a few times. The chain is built from TRBV7-9 and TRBJ2-1; 7 bases line up with TRBD2. V was pared by 0 bases and J by 7 bases, with 9 bases of the junction left unmatched. The CDR3 is made up of 16 amino acids. The germline V gene has CDR1 SEHNR and CDR2 FQNEAQ (reference sequence). The CDR3 region has the DNA TGTGCCAGCAGCTTAGCGCCGCACAGCGGGGATAATGAGCAGTTCTTC. Amino acids: CASSLAPHSGDNEQFF.

The chain uses TRBV9 and TRBJ2-7; D is possibly TRBD2 (6 bases). V gave up 3 bases and J gave up 0 bases, with 13 bases separating them. This CDR3 is built from 15 residues. CDR1 is SGDLS and CDR2 is YYNGEE in the germline V gene. CDR3 sequence (DNA): TGTGCCAGCAGCGCAAGGAGGGAGGTCTCCTACGAGCAGTACTTC. It encodes CASSARREVSYEQYF.

The rearrangement links TRBV7-9 to TRBJ1-5, with 7 positions matching TRBD1. Germline assignment: CDR1 SEHNR and CDR2 FQNEAQ (reference sequence). This CDR3 has 16 residues. Trimming cost V 0 bases and J 1 base; bases outside gene matches: 3. DNA for the CDR3: TGTGCCAGCAGCTTAGCCGGACAGGCCAGCAATCAGCCCCAGCATTTT. This translates into CASSLAGQASNQPQHF.

CDR3 in DNA: TGTGCCAGCAGCCCTCCGGCAGCCAGCTCTAACTATGGCTACACCTTC. Translation gives CASSPPAASSNYGYTF. The chain uses TRBV14 and TRBJ1-2; no reliable D call. The CDR3 totals 16 residues. Germline values: CDR1 SGHDN, CDR2 FVKESK. Trimming removed 4 bases at V and 0 bases at J, with 15 bases between.

This rearrangement joins TRBV2 to TRBJ2-1; weak D call: TRBD1 (6 bases). CDR1 SNHLY and CDR2 FYNNEI come from the germline V gene. The CDR3 is 16 amino acids. V was trimmed by 2 bases and J by 2 bases, leaving 13 bases between them. The CDR3 sequence: CASSELDRLAYNEQFF. The CDR3 nucleotides are TGTGCCAGCAGTGAACTCGACAGGCTAGCCTACAATGAGCAGTTCTTC.